These 5 T cell receptor beta chains came from one sample sequenced in a study of spatial heterogeneity in lung cancer. TCRdb ran MiXCR on the 5' RACE reads and lists one entry per CDR3 protein. The top ten clones hold less than 40% of a sample with 9,500 to 12,000 distinct CDR3 sequences, around 10% of them seen once. The sample's time point: blood at routine non-recurrence follow-up after resection. Sequencing was performed on PBMCs, taken at follow-up. These TCRs come from a female donor with early-stage non-small cell lung cancer.

This clonotype was seen ten or more times. This chain connects TRBV20-1 to TRBJ1-2, with D perhaps TRBD1 (6 bases). This CDR3 contains 12 residues. CDR1 and CDR2 (germline): DFQATT, SNEGSKA (reference sequence). The CDR3 region is CEGGPRRYGYTF. CDR3 coding DNA: TGCGAAGGGGGGCCCCGGCGCTATGGCTACACCTTC.

This clonotype was recorded many times. The chain has TRBV20-1 and TRBJ2-3; 9 bases align to TRBD2. V shed 5 bases, J shed 0 bases, and the junction held 6 bases outside the gene matches. Germline CDR1 is DFQATT and CDR2 is SNEGSKA (reference sequence). This CDR3 has 15 residues. The CDR3 is CSAPRLAVSTDTQYF. CDR3 in DNA: TGCAGTGCTCCTCGACTAGCGGTTAGCACAGATACGCAGTATTTT.

This clonotype was seen repeatedly, ten times or more. The rearrangement uses TRBV9 and TRBJ2-6, with D possibly matching TRBD1 (5 bases). CDR3 length: 16 amino acids. CDR1 and CDR2 (germline): SGDLS, YYNGEE. V dropped 4 bases and J dropped 0 bases, with 11 bases sitting between them. The CDR3 loop is CASSRQISSGANVLTF. The CDR3 coding sequence is TGTGCCAGCAGCCGACAGATCAGCTCTGGGGCCAACGTCCTGACTTTC. Complete variable domain (other parts from reference TRBV9 and TRBJ2-6): DSGVTQTPKHLITATGQRVTLRCSPRSGDLSVYWYQQSLDQGLQFLIQYYNGEERAKGNILERFSAQQFPDLHSELNLSSLELGDSALYFCASSRQISSGANVLTFGAGSRLTVL.

This clonotype has at least ten counts. The CDR3 nucleotides read TGTGCCAGCAGTTACTTCTTGGGACAGCCGAACACCGGGGAGCTGTTTTTT. This translates into CASSYFLGQPNTGELFF. The chain recombines TRBV6-5 with TRBJ2-2, with 7 bases matching TRBD1. The trim removed 1 base at V and 0 bases at J, leaving 5 bases unmatched. Germline V gene sequence: CDR1 MNHEY, CDR2 SVGAGI. The CDR3 is 17 amino acids.

The chain links TRBV6-5 to TRBJ2-3; D uncertain. CDR3 size: 13 residues. The ends were cut back, 7 bases at V and 2 bases at J, with 10 bases in the middle. The germline V gene has CDR1 MNHEY and CDR2 SVGAGI. The CDR3 region has the DNA TGTGCCAGCATGGGCTTAAACACAGATACGCAGTATTTT. Encoded protein: CASMGLNTDTQYF.